The 16 T cell receptor beta chains below come from one sample, sequenced in a study of blood T cell repertoires in COVID-19. Assay used: immunoSEQ multiplex PCR; TCRdb lists only in-frame clones, some missing. The sample includes 250,000 to 300,000 clones, more than 80% of them seen just once. The sample consisted of peripheral blood. Every receptor here comes from a woman aged 35 to 49 with acute or convalescent COVID-19.

The chain is built from TRBV10-2 and TRBJ2-3, with TRBD2 as a possible D gene (7 bases). CDR3 size: 15 residues. Deletions cut 8 bases from V and 5 bases from J, with 20 bases between. Germline V gives CDR1 WSHSY, CDR2 SAAADI. CDR3 DNA sequence: TGCGCCAGCCTCGGGGCGGGGGCCCGGGTAGATACGCAGTATTTT. It encodes CASLGAGARVDTQYF.

The chain has TRBV6-5 and TRBJ1-2; TRBD1 is a possible D gene (6 bases). The V gene's germline CDR1 is MNHEY and CDR2 SVGAGI. CDR3 size: 14 residues. Trimming took 7 bases from V and 4 from J, leaving 16 bases between them. Here the CDR3 DNA reads TGTGCCAGCATAGTAACGACAGGCTTCTATGGCTACACCTTC. Encoded protein: CASIVTTGFYGYTF.

The gene calls are TRBV27 and TRBJ2-7; maybe TRBD1 (6 bases). V was cut by 6 bases and J by 6 bases, with 12 bases left in between. The CDR3 extends over 12 amino acids. Germline lookup yields CDR1 MNHEY and CDR2 SMNVEV (reference sequence). The CDR3 nucleotides are TGTGCCAGCAGGGGGGCCGGGGTCGAGCAGTACGTC. It encodes CASRGAGVEQYV.

This chain joins TRBV2 and TRBJ1-1; 10 bases agree with TRBD1. Germline V CDR1 and CDR2: SNHLY, FYNNEI. The length of the CDR3 is 13 residues. Germline trimming cut 6 bases from V and 10 bases from J; bases unmatched to any gene: 8. The CDR3 DNA reads TGTGCCAGCAGATCGGGACAGGGGAGATTAGCTTTCTTT. Translation gives CASRSGQGRLAFF. Supplemented by reference TRBV2 and TRBJ1-1, the full variable domain reads EPEVTQTPSHQVTQMGQEVILRCVPISNHLYFYWYRQILGQKVEFLVSFYNNEISEKSEIFDDQFSVERPDGSNFTLKIRSTKLEDSAMYFCASRSGQGRLAFFGQGTRLTVV.

Written as DNA, the CDR3 is TGTGCCAGCAGCCGGGAAGCGGGACCACAAGAGACCCAGTACTTC. It translates to CASSREAGPQETQYF. The chain combines TRBV7-2 with TRBJ2-5, with 7 bases matching TRBD2. V lost 5 bases, J lost 2 bases, and 8 bases stayed unmatched. The CDR3 runs to 15 residues. The V gene's germline CDR1 is SGHTA and CDR2 FQGNSA.

This chain connects TRBV20-1 to TRBJ1-2, with D possibly TRBD1 on 5 matching bases. The germline gives CDR1 DFQATT, CDR2 SNEGSKA (reference sequence). The CDR3 loop spans 11 amino acids. The V end lost 5 bases, the J end lost 7 bases, and 11 bases lay between the germline ends. The CDR3 reads CSAQQGSGYTF. The CDR3 region has the DNA TGCAGTGCTCAGCAGGGCAGTGGCTACACCTTC.

V is TRBV18 and J is TRBJ1-1; possibly TRBD1 for D (6 bases). With 0 bases removed from V and 4 bases from J, the gap between germline ends came to 9 bases. Looked up from germline, CDR1 is KGHSH and CDR2 is LQKENI. The length of the CDR3 is 14 residues. CDR3 nucleotide sequence: TGTGCCAGCTCACCACCGGGGGGGGCCACTGAAGCTTTCTTT. Its protein product is CASSPPGGATEAFF.

V is TRBV5-5 and J is TRBJ1-5; no clear D gene. The CDR3 sequence is 15 residues long. Germline CDR1 is SGHKS and CDR2 is YYEKEE (reference sequence). The V end was cut by 2 bases, the J end by 1 base, with 10 bases between. DNA for the CDR3: TGTGCCAGCAGCTTCACGGGCGGGAGCAATCAGCCCCAGCATTTT. It codes for CASSFTGGSNQPQHF. Full variable domain (rest looked up from reference TRBV5-5 and TRBJ1-5): DAGVTQSPTHLIKTRGQQVTLRCSPISGHKSVSWYQQVLGQGPQFIFQYYEKEERGRGNFPDRFSARQFPNYSSELNVNALLLGDSALYLCASSFTGGSNQPQHFGDGTRLSIL.

The chain joins TRBV7-8 to TRBJ1-4; D gene ambiguous. Trimming shortened V by 1 base and J by 7 bases, and 7 bases separated the two germline ends. The germline gives CDR1 SGHVS, CDR2 FQNEAQ. This CDR3 comprises 13 residues. The chain's CDR3 is CASSLGLAEKLFF. The CDR3, as DNA: TGTGCCAGCAGCTTAGGCTTGGCTGAAAAACTGTTTTTT.

This chain uses TRBV10-3 with TRBJ1-2; D call uncertain. CDR1 and CDR2 from the germline V gene are ENHRY and SYGVKD. Between the trimmed V and J ends, which lost 3 bases and 3 bases, there was a span of 8 bases. This CDR3 comprises 13 residues. Here the CDR3 reads CAISDNSYYGYTF. CDR3 nucleotide sequence: TGTGCCATCAGTGACAACAGTTACTATGGCTACACCTTC.

The CDR3 sequence is CASSGQGRNQPQHF. The CDR3 nucleotides are TGTGCCAGCAGCGGACAGGGACGGAATCAGCCCCAGCATTTT. The chain recombines TRBV9 with TRBJ1-5; 7 bases align to TRBD1. The CDR3 is 14 amino acids. Unmatched junction bases numbered 4, after V lost 3 bases and J lost 4 bases. Germline V lookup: CDR1 SGDLS, CDR2 YYNGEE.

The chain has TRBV19 and TRBJ1-5, with 10 bases that match TRBD1. The CDR3 has 16 amino acids. In germline, CDR1 is LNHDA, CDR2 SQIVND (reference sequence). Trimming removed 5 bases from V and 4 bases from J; junction bases left unmatched: 8. In DNA, the CDR3 is TGTGCCAGTAGTCCTCGGGTGGACAGGGGGAATCAGCCCCAGCATTTT. Residues: CASSPRVDRGNQPQHF.

V gene TRBV6-4 combines with J gene TRBJ1-1; maybe TRBD1 (5 bases). This CDR3 spans 14 amino acids. Germline CDR1 and CDR2: MRHNA and SNTAGT. V dropped 4 bases and J dropped 6 bases, with 15 bases sitting between them. CDR3 bases: TGTGCCAGCAGTGCGGATCAGGGTGGAGCTGAAGCTTTCTTT. Encoded protein: CASSADQGGAEAFF.

This sequence joins TRBV6-5 and TRBJ1-2; D is unresolved. The CDR3 spans 12 residues. V was trimmed by 11 bases and J by 8 bases, leaving 18 bases between them. The germline V gene has CDR1 MNHEY and CDR2 SVGAGI. The CDR3 region has the DNA TGTGCCGGACTGACCCGGGAAGGGGGCTACACCTTC. Translated, it gives CAGLTREGGYTF.

The CDR3 nucleotides are TGTGCCAGCAGGACTAGCGGGGGCTCTAGCACAGATACGCAGTATTTT. The encoded protein is CASRTSGGSSTDTQYF. The gene calls are TRBV3-1 (or the pseudogene TRBV3-2) and TRBJ2-3; 12 positions match TRBD2. J was trimmed by 0 bases and V by 6 bases; bases with no gene match: 4. The length of the CDR3 is 16 residues. Germline CDR1 reads LGHDT; CDR2 reads YNNKEL (reference sequence).

The genes are TRBV3-1 (or the pseudogene TRBV3-2) and TRBJ2-3, with TRBD1 identical over 8 bases. This CDR3 has 15 amino acids. Germline V gene sequence: CDR1 LGHDT, CDR2 YNNKEL (reference sequence). Unmatched junction bases numbered 9, after V lost 6 bases and J lost 4 bases. The CDR3 coding sequence is TGTGCCAGCAGACGAGGACAGGGAAGGGCAGATACGCAGTATTTT. This encodes CASRRGQGRADTQYF.